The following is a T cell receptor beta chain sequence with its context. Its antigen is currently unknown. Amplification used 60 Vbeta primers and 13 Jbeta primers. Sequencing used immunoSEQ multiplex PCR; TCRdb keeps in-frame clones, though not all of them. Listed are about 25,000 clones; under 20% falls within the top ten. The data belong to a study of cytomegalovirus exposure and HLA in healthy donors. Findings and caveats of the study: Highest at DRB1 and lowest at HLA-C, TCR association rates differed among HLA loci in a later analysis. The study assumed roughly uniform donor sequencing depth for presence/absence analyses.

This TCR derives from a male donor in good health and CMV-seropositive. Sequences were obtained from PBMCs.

CDR3 coding DNA: TGTGCCAGCAGCGTATCCGGACTAGCGGGAGTCTACGAGCAGTACTTC. Translated, it gives CASSVSGLAGVYEQYF. The gene calls are TRBV9 and TRBJ2-7, with 13 positions matching TRBD2. Germline V gives CDR1 SGDLS, CDR2 YYNGEE. After removal of 1 base from V and 3 bases from J, the junction contained 4 bases not matched to a gene. This CDR3 spans 16 amino acids.